What follows are 32 T cell receptor beta chains derived from one specimen sequenced in a study of blood T cell repertoires in COVID-19. Sequencing used immunoSEQ multiplex PCR; TCRdb keeps in-frame clones, though not all of them. The sample yields around 120,000 clones, approximately 85% seen once. Material for sequencing was peripheral blood. Receptors originate from a man older than 75 with acute or convalescent COVID-19.

The V call is TRBV27, the J call TRBJ1-6; 7 nucleotides align to TRBD1. The V segment lost 6 bases and the J segment 7 bases; nucleotides outside the gene matches: 12. Germline CDR1 is MNHEY and CDR2 is SMNVEV (reference sequence). The CDR3 is 16 amino acids. The CDR3 reads CASRPTTGFLNSPLHF. DNA of the CDR3: TGTGCCAGCAGACCTACGACAGGGTTTCTAAATTCACCCCTCCACTTT.

This chain connects TRBV5-1 to TRBJ2-2; 11 bases map to TRBD2. The CDR3 is made up of 17 amino acids. J was trimmed by 1 base and V by 4 bases; bases with no gene match: 6. The germline gives CDR1 SGHRS, CDR2 YFSETQ. The CDR3 bases are TGCGCCAGCAGCACTAGCGGGAGAACAAAGAACACCGGGGAGCTGTTTTTT. Its translation is CASSTSGRTKNTGELFF.

In this sample, this clone turned up a few times. The rearrangement links TRBV7-9 to TRBJ2-7; 8 positions agree with TRBD1. The CDR3 spans 14 residues. CDR1 and CDR2 (germline): SEHNR, FQNEAQ (reference sequence). The V gene end was trimmed by 7 bases and the J gene end by 6 bases; junction bases not matched to a gene: 11. The CDR3, as DNA: TGTGCCAGCACCTCCGGGACAGGAAGATTCGAGCAGTACTTC. It codes for CASTSGTGRFEQYF.

J is TRBJ1-4 and V is TRBV11-2; TRBD1 matches at 12 bases. Looked up from germline, CDR1 is SGHAT and CDR2 is FQNNGV. This CDR3 spans 15 amino acids. Trimming took 6 bases from V and 11 from J; bases not matched to a gene: 10. The CDR3 DNA reads TGTGCCAGCAGACACCAGCCGGGACAGGGGGCGAAACTGTTTTTT. This encodes CASRHQPGQGAKLFF.

The chain links TRBV5-1 to TRBJ1-1; D gene ambiguous. The CDR3 length is 15 residues. The V gene's germline CDR1 is SGHRS and CDR2 YFSETQ. The ends were cut back, 6 bases at V and 0 bases at J, with 15 bases in the middle. In DNA form, the CDR3 reads TGCGCCAGCAACGGCGGTGATCAGTTGAACACTGAAGCTTTCTTT. This encodes CASNGGDQLNTEAFF.

The chain carries TRBV11-2 and TRBJ2-7, with 8 bases identical to TRBD1. Looked up from germline, CDR1 is SGHAT and CDR2 is FQNNGV. After removal of 1 base from V and 5 bases from J, the junction contained 4 bases not matched to a gene. The CDR3 sequence is 14 residues long. The CDR3, as DNA: TGTGCCAGCAGCTTAGTCCAGGGGGCCCACGAGCAGTACTTC. Its protein is CASSLVQGAHEQYF.

The V gene is TRBV7-2, the J gene TRBJ1-1, with D hard to call. Germline V gene lookup returns CDR1 SGHTA and CDR2 FQGNSA. V lost 1 base and J lost 5, with 11 bases in between. The CDR3 runs to 14 residues. For the CDR3, the DNA is TGTGCCAGCAGCTTAGGAGGGCTGGGGACTGAAGCTTTCTTT. This codes for CASSLGGLGTEAFF.

CDR3 DNA sequence: TGTGCCAGCAGCCAAGCGGGGGGGGCGATGTACGAGCAGTACTTC. The encoded protein is CASSQAGGAMYEQYF. V is TRBV14 and J is TRBJ2-7, with 8 bases matching TRBD2. After removal of 1 base from V and 4 bases from J, the junction contained 6 bases not matched to a gene. This CDR3 contains 15 residues. Germline V lookup: CDR1 SGHDN, CDR2 FVKESK.

The rearrangement joins TRBV7-6 to TRBJ2-5; 9 bases fit TRBD1. Germline V CDR1 and CDR2: SGHVS, FNYEAQ. This CDR3 comprises 17 residues. The V gene end was trimmed by 0 bases and the J gene end by 4 bases; junction bases not matched to a gene: 9. CDR3 sequence reads: CASSLASYRGQGETQYF. The CDR3 DNA reads as TGTGCCAGCAGCTTAGCTTCCTACAGGGGGCAAGGAGAGACCCAGTACTTC.

This chain connects TRBV6-5 to TRBJ2-7, with a tentative D call TRBD2 (7 bases). Germline CDR1 MNHEY, CDR2 SVGAGI. The CDR3 has 16 residues. The V end lost 4 bases, the J end lost 4 bases, and 20 bases lay between the germline ends. The CDR3 here is CASSFPLGGGKYEQYF. In DNA, the CDR3 is TGTGCCAGCAGTTTTCCGTTAGGGGGAGGGAAGTACGAGCAGTACTTC.

This chain connects TRBV3-1 (or the pseudogene TRBV3-2) to TRBJ2-3, with TRBD2 matching over 10 bases. Unmatched junction bases numbered 14, after V lost 2 bases and J lost 9 bases. CDR1 is LGHDT, CDR2 YNNKEL, per germline (reference sequence). The length of the CDR3 is 17 residues. CDR3 residues: CASSQTGGLAPLGTQYF. For the CDR3, the DNA is TGTGCCAGCAGCCAAACGGGGGGACTAGCGCCCCTAGGAACGCAGTATTTT.

This clone has just a few counts. Other DNA sequences in this specimen translate into the identical CDR3. The J gene is TRBJ1-2, the V gene TRBV29-1; TRBD1 aligns across 12 bases. This CDR3 has 14 residues. Germline V gene lookup returns CDR1 SQVTM and CDR2 ANQGSEA. J was trimmed by 5 bases and V by 3 bases; bases with no gene match: 4. The CDR3 DNA sequence: TGCAGCGTTGAGGGGACAGGGGGCAGATATGGCTACACCTTC. Residues: CSVEGTGGRYGYTF.

The rearrangement links TRBV6-5 to TRBJ2-7; perhaps TRBD1 as D (6 bases). Per germline, CDR1 MNHEY and CDR2 SVGAGI. The CDR3 length is 14 residues. Trimming stripped 4 bases from V and 8 bases from J, with 18 bases between. CDR3 sequence: CASSSLGQLGKQYF. The CDR3 bases are TGTGCCAGCAGTTCCCTCGGACAGCTCGGGAAGCAGTACTTC.

V and J are TRBV2 and TRBJ1-1, with D hard to call. The germline CDR1 and CDR2 sequences are SNHLY and FYNNEI. This CDR3 has 12 amino acids. Deletions cut 7 bases from V and 8 bases from J, with 14 bases between. The chain's CDR3 is CASKGSWAEAFF. The CDR3, as DNA: TGTGCCAGCAAAGGGAGCTGGGCCGAAGCTTTCTTT.

CDR3 amino acids: CASSLSVGDGRSYEQYF. The CDR3 DNA is TGTGCCAGCAGTTTATCGGTGGGAGACGGCAGATCCTACGAGCAGTACTTC. This chain uses TRBV27 with TRBJ2-7; possible D gene TRBD2, 5 bases. CDR1 is MNHEY and CDR2 is SMNVEV in the germline V gene (reference sequence). The V and J ends lost 0 bases and 1 base respectively, with 16 bases between them. CDR3 length: 17 amino acids.

The sample holds a few counts of this clone. The CDR3 DNA reads as TGTGCCAGCAGAAACAGGGATTCACCCCTCCACTTT. It translates to CASRNRDSPLHF. The chain employs TRBV6-6 and TRBJ1-6, with D possibly matching TRBD1 (6 bases). CDR1 and CDR2 (germline): MNHNY, SVGAGI (reference sequence). Trimming took 6 bases from V and 8 from J, leaving 8 bases between them. The CDR3 is 12 residues long.

The rearrangement links TRBV3-1 (or the pseudogene TRBV3-2) to TRBJ2-2; 10 bases are a match to TRBD2. The CDR3 spans 15 residues. Germline CDR1 is LGHDT and CDR2 is YNNKEL (reference sequence). V lost 0 bases and J lost 7; bases outside the gene matches: 2. The CDR3 is CASSQDQREGGELFF. CDR3 nucleotides: TGTGCCAGCAGCCAAGACCAGCGGGAGGGCGGGGAGCTGTTTTTT.

This rearrangement joins TRBV2 to TRBJ2-3; the match to TRBD2 covers 9 bases. The CDR3 runs to 16 residues. CDR1 is SNHLY, CDR2 FYNNEI, per germline. Trimming removed 7 bases from V and 3 bases from J; junction bases left unmatched: 11. CDR3 loop: CASKKKAGGTTDTQYF. In nucleotides, the CDR3 is TGTGCCAGCAAGAAAAAAGCGGGGGGAACGACAGATACGCAGTATTTT.

This chain connects TRBV18 to TRBJ2-7, with 11 bases aligning to TRBD1. V shed 4 bases, J shed 6 bases, and the junction held 5 bases outside the gene matches. Germline V gene data show CDR1 as KGHSH and CDR2 as LQKENI. CDR3 size: 14 residues. CDR3 residues: CASSRQGQGGEQYF. CDR3 sequence (DNA): TGTGCCAGCTCACGGCAGGGACAGGGGGGCGAGCAGTACTTC.

This chain links TRBV5-4 with TRBJ2-1, with a tentative D call TRBD1 (6 bases). Looked up from germline, CDR1 is SGHNT and CDR2 is YYREEE (reference sequence). V was pared by 1 base and J by 4 bases, with 12 bases between. The CDR3 covers 15 residues. The CDR3 region is CASSLPAQGYNEQFF. The DNA of the CDR3 is TGTGCCAGCAGCTTGCCCGCACAGGGATACAATGAGCAGTTCTTC.

A single count supports this clone. V gene TRBV15 combines with J gene TRBJ1-1, with a possible D match to TRBD1 (5 bases). V was trimmed by 6 bases and J by 3 bases, leaving 17 bases between them. CDR3 length equals 15 residues. CDR1 is LNHNV, CDR2 YYDKDF, per germline (reference sequence). The DNA of the CDR3 is TGTGCCACCAGAGGAGGGCAGGGTCTAGACACTGAAGCTTTCTTT. It encodes CATRGGQGLDTEAFF. Using reference TRBV15 and TRBJ1-1 for the parts outside the CDR3, the full variable domain is DAMVIQNPRYQVTQFGKPVTLSCSQTLNHNVMYWYQQKSSQAPKLLFHYYDKDFNNEADTPDNFQSRRPNTSFCFLDIRSPGLGDTAMYLCATRGGQGLDTEAFFGQGTRLTVV.

The J gene is TRBJ2-7, the V gene TRBV6-5; 9 bases agree with TRBD2. The CDR3 length is 15 residues. Trimming at V came to 10 bases and at J to 1 base, leaving 11 bases not matched to a gene. The V gene's germline CDR1 is MNHEY and CDR2 SVGAGI. The CDR3 protein is CATVVDSGSSYEQYF. CDR3 nucleotides: TGTGCCACGGTGGTTGATAGCGGGAGTTCCTACGAGCAGTACTTC.

The rearrangement links TRBV28 to TRBJ2-1; the D gene is possibly TRBD1 (5 bases). The V end lost 6 bases, the J end lost 10 bases, and 13 bases lay between the germline ends. The CDR3 loop spans 12 amino acids. The germline V gene has CDR1 MDHEN and CDR2 SYDVKM. This CDR3 reads CASSLMGREQFF. The CDR3, as DNA: TGTGCCAGCAGCCTCATGGGGCGGGAGCAGTTCTTC. Using reference TRBV28 and TRBJ2-1 for the parts outside the CDR3, the full variable domain is DVKVTQSSRYLVKRTGEKVFLECVQDMDHENMFWYRQDPGLGLRLIYFSYDVKMKEKGDIPEGYSVSREKKERFSLILESASTNQTSMYLCASSLMGREQFFGPGTRLTVL.

The rearrangement uses TRBV2 and TRBJ1-6; 11 bases are shared with TRBD1. The ends lost 5 bases at V and 8 bases at J; junction bases unmatched: 5. Germline loops: CDR1 SNHLY, CDR2 FYNNEI. The CDR3 spans 15 residues. The CDR3, as DNA: TGTGCCAGCAGTCGGGACAGGGGGACCTATTCACCCCTCCACTTT. It yields the protein CASSRDRGTYSPLHF.

The CDR3 sequence is CAISERGNEQFF. CDR3 DNA: TGTGCCATCAGTGAGAGGGGAAATGAGCAGTTCTTC. The chain couples TRBV10-3 to TRBJ2-1; tentatively, D is TRBD1 (5 bases). The CDR3 totals 12 residues. Trimming cost V 2 bases and J 7 bases, with 6 bases left between them. The germline CDR1 and CDR2 sequences are ENHRY and SYGVKD.

The V gene is TRBV27, the J gene TRBJ1-2, with D possibly being TRBD1 (6 bases). Trimming left V 3 bases short and J 6 bases short, with 11 bases between. This CDR3 is built from 13 residues. Germline assignment: CDR1 MNHEY and CDR2 SMNVEV (reference sequence). In nucleotides, the CDR3 is TGTGCCAGCAGTTTGTCGACAGGTAATGGCTACACCTTC. Amino acid sequence: CASSLSTGNGYTF.

This chain joins TRBV3-1 (or the pseudogene TRBV3-2) and TRBJ1-6; 10 nucleotides agree with TRBD1. Germline trimming cut 4 bases from V and 7 bases from J; bases unmatched to any gene: 4. Germline values: CDR1 LGHDT, CDR2 YNNKEL (reference sequence). This CDR3 region has 15 residues. The CDR3 DNA reads TGTGCCAGCAGCCTCGACAGGGGGCGAAATTCACCCCTCCACTTT. It specifies CASSLDRGRNSPLHF.

V and J are TRBV7-2 and TRBJ1-5; TRBD1 agrees at 7 bases. Germline lookup yields CDR1 SGHTA and CDR2 FQGNSA. Trimming cost V 4 bases and J 5 bases; bases outside gene matches: 8. This CDR3 is 15 amino acids long. The CDR3 is CASSSRRQGDQPQHF. In nucleotides, the CDR3 is TGTGCCAGCAGCTCACGTCGACAGGGTGATCAGCCCCAGCATTTT. Drawing the rest from reference TRBV7-2 and TRBJ1-5, the complete variable domain is GAGVSQSPSNKVTEKGKDVELRCDPISGHTALYWYRQSLGQGLEFLIYFQGNSAPDKSGLPSDRFSAERTGGSVSTLTIQRTQQEDSAVYLCASSSRRQGDQPQHFGDGTRLSIL.

The chain links TRBV7-8 to TRBJ1-5; 7 bases align to TRBD1. V lost 4 bases and J lost 2; bases outside the gene matches: 5. The CDR3 extends over 15 amino acids. CDR1 is SGHVS and CDR2 is FQNEAQ in the germline V gene. The CDR3 bases are TGTGCCAGCAGCTCGACAGGGCTGGGCAATCAGCCCCAGCATTTT. The encoded protein is CASSSTGLGNQPQHF. The entire variable domain, with the rest obtained from reference TRBV7-8 and TRBJ1-5, is as follows: GAGVSQSPRYKVAKRGQDVALRCDPISGHVSLFWYQQALGQGPEFLTYFQNEAQLDKSGLPSDRFFAERPEGSVSTLKIQRTQQEDSAVYLCASSSTGLGNQPQHFGDGTRLSIL.

The V call is TRBV11-1, the J call TRBJ1-3; weak D call: TRBD1 (6 bases). The CDR3 sequence is 15 residues long. V was cut by 3 bases and J by 3 bases, with 12 bases left in between. Germline CDR1 is SGHAT and CDR2 is FQDESV (reference sequence). The CDR3 loop is CASSFSRDIGNTIYF. The DNA for the CDR3 is TGTGCCAGCAGCTTTTCCCGGGACATTGGAAACACCATATATTTT.

The chain employs TRBV6-2 or TRBV6-3 and TRBJ2-3; TRBD2 is a possible D gene (5 bases). V shed 0 bases and J shed 0 bases, with 13 bases lying between them. This CDR3 has 17 residues. Germline-derived CDR1 and CDR2 are MNHEY and SVGEGT. CDR3 nucleotides: TGTGCCAGCAGTTACTCGAGAGGGCGGCAAAGCACAGATACGCAGTATTTT. Amino acids: CASSYSRGRQSTDTQYF.

The chain recombines TRBV5-1 with TRBJ1-6; 7 positions match TRBD1. Germline CDR1 is SGHRS and CDR2 is YFSETQ. This CDR3 spans 15 amino acids. V was pared by 0 bases and J by 7 bases, with 4 bases of the junction left unmatched. The CDR3 region has the DNA TGCGCCAGCAGCTTGGAGGGGACAGAAAATTCACCCCTCCACTTT. Translated: CASSLEGTENSPLHF.